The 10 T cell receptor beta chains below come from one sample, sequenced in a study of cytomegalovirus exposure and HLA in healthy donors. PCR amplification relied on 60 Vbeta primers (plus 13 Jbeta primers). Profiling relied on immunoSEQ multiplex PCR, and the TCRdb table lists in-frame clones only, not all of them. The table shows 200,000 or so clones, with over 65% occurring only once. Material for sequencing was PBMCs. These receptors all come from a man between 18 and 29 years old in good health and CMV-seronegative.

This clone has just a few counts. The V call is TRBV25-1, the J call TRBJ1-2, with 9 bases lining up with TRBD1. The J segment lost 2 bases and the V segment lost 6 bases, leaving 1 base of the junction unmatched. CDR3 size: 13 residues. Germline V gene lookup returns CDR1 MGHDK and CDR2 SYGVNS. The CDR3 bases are TGTGCCAGCAGGGGGACAGGGAACTATGGCTACACCTTC. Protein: CASRGTGNYGYTF.

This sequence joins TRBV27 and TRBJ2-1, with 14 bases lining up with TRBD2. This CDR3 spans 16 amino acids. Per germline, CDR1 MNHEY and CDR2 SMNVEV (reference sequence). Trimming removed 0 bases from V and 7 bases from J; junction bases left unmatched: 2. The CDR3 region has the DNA TGTGCCAGCAGTTTATCCCGGACTAGCGGGAGGAATGAGCAGTTCTTC. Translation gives CASSLSRTSGRNEQFF.

CDR3 amino acids: CAWSRRGSVGYGYTF. Here the CDR3 DNA reads TGTGCCTGGAGCCGCCGAGGGTCGGTCGGCTATGGCTACACCTTC. The chain recombines TRBV30 with TRBJ1-2; D uncertain. The V end lost 3 bases, the J end lost 4 bases, and 18 bases lay between the germline ends. CDR3 length: 15 amino acids. CDR1 and CDR2 (germline): GTSNPN, SVGIG (reference sequence).

The CDR3, as DNA: TGTGCCAGCGGGCGAACAGGGGATGAAAAACTGTTTTTT. It encodes CASGRTGDEKLFF. The V gene is TRBV6-5, the J gene TRBJ1-4; TRBD1 matches 7 bases. Trimming took 8 bases from V and 6 from J; bases not matched to a gene: 6. The CDR3 is 13 residues long. Germline lookup yields CDR1 MNHEY and CDR2 SVGAGI.

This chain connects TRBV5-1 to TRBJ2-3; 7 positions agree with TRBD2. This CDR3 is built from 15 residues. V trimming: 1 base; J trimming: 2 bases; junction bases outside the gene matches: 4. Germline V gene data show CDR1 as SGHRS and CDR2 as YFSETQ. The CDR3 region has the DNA TGCGCCAGCAGCTTGTCGGGGGGTGACACAGATACGCAGTATTTT. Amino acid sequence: CASSLSGGDTDTQYF.

The CDR3 DNA sequence: TGTGCCAGCAGGCGCACAGGGAGTACCTACGAGCAGTACTTC. It is translated as CASRRTGSTYEQYF. This sequence joins TRBV6-5 and TRBJ2-7; maybe TRBD1 (6 bases). The V and J ends lost 6 bases and 2 bases respectively, with 14 bases between them. Per the germline V gene, CDR1 is MNHEY and CDR2 is SVGAGI. CDR3 length: 14 residues.

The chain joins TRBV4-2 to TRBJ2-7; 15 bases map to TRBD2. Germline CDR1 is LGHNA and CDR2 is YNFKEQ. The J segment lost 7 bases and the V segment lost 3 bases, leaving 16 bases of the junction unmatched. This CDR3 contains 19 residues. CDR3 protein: CASSHHSKRTSGRAEEQYF. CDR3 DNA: TGTGCCAGCAGCCATCACTCCAAGAGGACTAGCGGGAGGGCCGAAGAGCAGTACTTC.

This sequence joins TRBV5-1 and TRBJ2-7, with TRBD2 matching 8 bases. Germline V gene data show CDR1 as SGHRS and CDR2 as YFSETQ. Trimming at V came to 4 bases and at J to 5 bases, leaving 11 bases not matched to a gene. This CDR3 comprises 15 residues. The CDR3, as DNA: TGCGCCAGCAGCGCCCAGAGCGGGAGCGTCAACGAGCAGTACTTC. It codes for CASSAQSGSVNEQYF.

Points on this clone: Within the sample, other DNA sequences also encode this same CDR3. The CDR3: CASSLGHMNTEAFF. CDR3 in DNA: TGCGCCAGCAGCTTGGGGCATATGAACACTGAAGCTTTCTTT. V and J are TRBV5-1 and TRBJ1-1; D is unresolved. This CDR3 has 14 amino acids. Trimming removed 0 bases from V and 0 bases from J, with 6 bases in between. In germline, CDR1 is SGHRS, CDR2 YFSETQ.

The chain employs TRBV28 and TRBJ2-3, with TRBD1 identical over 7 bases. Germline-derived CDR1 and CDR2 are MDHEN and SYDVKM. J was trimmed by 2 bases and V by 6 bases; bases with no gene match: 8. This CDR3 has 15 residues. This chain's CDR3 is CASRYPQGPTDTQYF. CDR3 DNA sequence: TGTGCCAGCAGATATCCACAGGGGCCCACAGATACGCAGTATTTT. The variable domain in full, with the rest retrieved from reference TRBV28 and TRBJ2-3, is DVKVTQSSRYLVKRTGEKVFLECVQDMDHENMFWYRQDPGLGLRLIYFSYDVKMKEKGDIPEGYSVSREKKERFSLILESASTNQTSMYLCASRYPQGPTDTQYFGPGTRLTVL.